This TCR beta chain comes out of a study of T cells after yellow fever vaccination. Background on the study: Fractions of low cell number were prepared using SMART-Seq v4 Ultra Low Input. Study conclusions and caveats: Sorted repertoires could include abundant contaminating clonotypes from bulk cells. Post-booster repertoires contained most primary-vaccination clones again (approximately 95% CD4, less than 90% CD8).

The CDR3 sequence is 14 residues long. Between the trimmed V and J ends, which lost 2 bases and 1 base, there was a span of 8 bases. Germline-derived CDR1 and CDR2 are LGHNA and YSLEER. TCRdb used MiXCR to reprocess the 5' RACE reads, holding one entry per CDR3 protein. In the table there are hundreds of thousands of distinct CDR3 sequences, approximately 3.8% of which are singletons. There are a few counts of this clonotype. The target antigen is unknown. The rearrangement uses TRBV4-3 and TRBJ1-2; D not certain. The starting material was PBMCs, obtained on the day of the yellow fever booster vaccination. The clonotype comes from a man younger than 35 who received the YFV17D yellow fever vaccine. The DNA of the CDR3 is TGCGCCAGCAGCCAAACGTGGGGTAACTATGGCTACACCTTC. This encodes CASSQTWGNYGYTF.